The present entry profiles one TCR delta chain with its context. The antigen is not known. A far larger clone lies a single base away; this is likely a read error. The sample has other DNA sequences that encode this CDR3 too. These data originate in a study of γδ T cells in repeated Plasmodium falciparum infection. For the study at large: Four controlled malaria infections with P. falciparum NF54 spanned 500 to 650 days. Timepoints: baseline, immediately before selected infections, and 21 days after every infection.

The V gene's germline CDR1 is TVYSNPD and CDR2 GDNSRS (reference sequence). The CDR3 covers 23 residues. TCRdb reapplied CATT to the multiplex PCR reads. Found here are approximately 53,000 delta-chain clones, around 1.7% of them singletons; the top ten hold about 15%. Study-level findings and limits: Vdelta2-negative gammadelta repertoires appeared less diverse and less shared in Malian than Australian children.

Gammadelta T cells were flow-sorted from PBMC into Vgamma9/Vdelta2+ and Vdelta2-negative populations for bulk analysis. The sequence was collected from a pool of human donors (malaria-infected and uninfected, not separated). The sample taken for sequencing was gamma-delta T cells from blood. Called V gene: TRDV3; the J gene was not called; the table assigns TRDD3, which was not confirmed against the DNA. CDR3 bases: TGTGCCTTTAGAGGGGTTAGGTCGGGCCTACAGGGTGGGGGATTACTGTACACCGATAAGCTCATCTTT. Translation: CAFRGVRSGLQGGGLLYTDKLIF.